The next 8 T cell receptor beta chains were all read from a single sample in a study of blood T cell repertoires in COVID-19. This table comes from immunoSEQ multiplex PCR, and its TCRdb copy is limited to in-frame clones, with some not included. Here the sample spans over 65,000 clones, approximately 86% being singletons. Sequencing was performed on peripheral blood. The receptors come from a human donor in a cohort sampled during active COVID-19.

By share, this clone counts as medium-sized. V gene TRBV19 combines with J gene TRBJ2-4; the D gene is possibly TRBD1 (6 bases). Germline V gene data show CDR1 as LNHDA and CDR2 as SQIVND (reference sequence). The germline V and J ends were trimmed by 6 bases and 5 bases, with 26 bases remaining between them. CDR3 length equals 18 residues. For the CDR3, the DNA is TGTGCCAGTAGGAGCAAAGGCGTCCAGGGGATCGGTGAAAACATTCAGTACTTC. Translation: CASRSKGVQGIGENIQYF.

This rearrangement joins TRBV6-4 to TRBJ2-2; TRBD1 aligns across 9 bases. The J segment lost 6 bases and the V segment lost 8 bases, leaving 4 bases of the junction unmatched. Per the germline V gene, CDR1 is MRHNA and CDR2 is SNTAGT. The CDR3 consists of 13 residues. The CDR3 DNA is TGTGCCAGCTCCGGACAGGGGTCCGGGGAGCTGTTTTTT. This gives the protein CASSGQGSGELFF.

In its sample, this clone was seen a few times. The CDR3, as DNA: TGTGCCAGCAGCCCACTAACAGGGTCACCCCTCCACTTT. Its translation: CASSPLTGSPLHF. The rearrangement links TRBV5-4 to TRBJ1-6; possibly TRBD1 for D (6 bases). Germline CDR1 is SGHNT and CDR2 is YYREEE (reference sequence). There are 13 residues in the CDR3. V dropped 4 bases and J dropped 10 bases, with 12 bases sitting between them.

The table lists this clone with a count of one. The CDR3 protein is CASSYSGARHYNEQFF. The CDR3 DNA reads TGTGCCAGCAGTTACTCGGGCGCCCGGCACTACAATGAGCAGTTCTTC. V usage is TRBV6-5 and J usage is TRBJ2-1; D unclear. The CDR3 covers 16 residues. V lost 0 bases and J 3 bases, leaving 12 bases between the germline ends. Germline lookup yields CDR1 MNHEY and CDR2 SVGAGI.

The CDR3 protein is CASTELGAVQETQYF. CDR3 DNA sequence: TGTGCCAGCACCGAGCTGGGGGCAGTTCAAGAGACCCAGTACTTC. This chain links TRBV9 with TRBJ2-5, with a tentative D call TRBD1 (6 bases). This CDR3 comprises 15 residues. The V end lost 6 bases, the J end lost 2 bases, and 17 bases lay between the germline ends. Germline V gene sequence: CDR1 SGDLS, CDR2 YYNGEE.

The chain is built from TRBV29-1 and TRBJ2-1; tentative D call: TRBD2 (6 bases). Germline CDR1 and CDR2: SQVTM and ANQGSEA. The V gene lost 4 bases and the J gene lost 9 bases, with 19 bases spanning the gap. The CDR3 covers 14 residues. CDR3: CSVVGQDGGSEQFF. In DNA, the CDR3 is TGCAGCGTTGTCGGGCAGGACGGAGGGAGTGAGCAGTTCTTC.

The chain recombines TRBV5-1 with TRBJ2-3; 9 bases match TRBD2. V dropped 8 bases and J dropped 2; count of bases not matched to a gene: 15. The germline V gene has CDR1 SGHRS and CDR2 YFSETQ. CDR3 length equals 17 residues. The CDR3: CASKPSRGGGATDTQYF. CDR3 DNA sequence: TGCGCCAGTAAACCAAGTCGGGGCGGGGGGGCCACAGATACGCAGTATTTT. The entire variable domain, with the rest obtained from reference TRBV5-1 and TRBJ2-3, is as follows: KAGVTQTPRYLIKTRGQQVTLSCSPISGHRSVSWYQQTPGQGLQFLFEYFSETQRNKGNFPGRFSGRQFSNSRSEMNVSTLELGDSALYLCASKPSRGGGATDTQYFGPGTRLTVL.

J is TRBJ2-7 and V is TRBV2, with a possible D match to TRBD1 (5 bases). CDR3 length: 15 amino acids. Per the germline V gene, CDR1 is SNHLY and CDR2 is FYNNEI. V lost 7 bases and J lost 0, with 16 bases in between. CDR3 sequence (DNA): TGTGCCAGCACCCCTATGGGGCAAATCTCCTACGAGCAGTACTTC. It codes for CASTPMGQISYEQYF.